This T cell receptor beta chain is from a study of CD4 T cells in relation to SARS-CoV-2 and coronaviruses. As for the study in general: PBMCs were cultured with antigen for nine to eleven days before TCR beta sequencing. No peptide or an HIV-1 Nef peptide pool served as negative control.

The data were produced by immunoSEQ multiplex PCR, yet TCRdb's version contains in-frame clones alone and is incomplete. The table shows about 18,000 clones, with around 74% occurring only once. CD4+ T cells from unexposed donors were obtained before the COVID-19 pandemic (2011-2018). CD4+ T cells were isolated from the cells after roughly 11 days of culture. Cells permitting, SARS-CoV-2 S/N and four cold-coronavirus spikes were tested on unexposed-donor CD4+ T cells. Around 2 million PBMCs per well were cultured with about 9.4 IU/ml IL-2. This clone has only a few counts. The antigen is unknown. The sample comprised CD4+ T cells from PBMCs, cultured in vitro. The receptor was isolated from a human donor in good health.

The CDR3 sequence is CASSPTRTSGNFF. In nucleotides, the CDR3 is TGTGCCAGCAGCCCCACACGGACTAGCGGTAATTTCTTC. V usage is TRBV14 and J usage is TRBJ2-1, with TRBD2 matching over 10 bases. The CDR3 runs to 13 residues. CDR1 is SGHDN and CDR2 is FVKESK in the germline V gene. With V trimmed by 4 bases and J by 16 bases, 10 bases remained unmatched.